A single sample gave rise to the 3 T cell receptor beta chains below, sequenced in a study of T cells in Graves' hyperthyroidism and ophthalmopathy. TCR beta CDR3 sequences were amplified from RNA transcripts. The HTBI primer set served for first-round RT-PCR of the TCR CDR3. Each CDR3 protein is one row after TCRdb ran MiXCR on the multiplex PCR reads. Of about 500,000 distinct CDR3 sequences in the sample, around an eighth were seen once. Sequenced: blood. These receptors all stem from a young woman with Graves' hyperthyroidism.

In its sample, this clonotype was seen a few times. V is TRBV19 and J is TRBJ1-2, with D maybe TRBD1 (5 bases). V lost 6 bases and J lost 8, with 16 bases in between. The CDR3 is 13 amino acids. CDR1 is LNHDA, CDR2 SQIVND, per germline (reference sequence). CDR3 DNA sequence: TGTGCCAGTAGGGAGGATAATCGGGGCGGCTACACCTTC. Its translation is CASREDNRGGYTF. Full variable domain (outside the CDR3, taken from reference TRBV19 and TRBJ1-2): DGGITQSPKYLFRKEGQNVTLSCEQNLNHDAMYWYRQDPGQGLRLIYYSQIVNDFQKGDIAEGYSVSREKKESFPLTVTSAQKNPTAFYLCASREDNRGGYTFGSGTRLTVV.

V and J are TRBV3-1 and TRBJ2-1; D is perhaps TRBD2 (6 bases). Looked up from germline, CDR1 is LGHDT and CDR2 is YNNKEL (reference sequence). Deletions cut 0 bases from V and 4 bases from J, with 19 bases between. The CDR3 consists of 18 residues. CDR3 nucleotide sequence: TGTGCCAGCAGCCAAGAAGGTGTACGGGAGACCCGATACAATGAGCAGTTCTTC. It encodes CASSQEGVRETRYNEQFF.

This clonotype was counted at least ten times. This rearrangement joins TRBV20-1 to TRBJ1-1; TRBD1 might be the D (6 bases). Germline V gives CDR1 DFQATT, CDR2 SNEGSKA (reference sequence). CDR3 length: 14 amino acids. Trimming left V 5 bases short and J 4 bases short, with 17 bases between. The CDR3 region has the DNA TGCAGTGCTGAAGACAGGCCCAGTGTCACTGAAGCTTTCTTT. Its translation is CSAEDRPSVTEAFF.